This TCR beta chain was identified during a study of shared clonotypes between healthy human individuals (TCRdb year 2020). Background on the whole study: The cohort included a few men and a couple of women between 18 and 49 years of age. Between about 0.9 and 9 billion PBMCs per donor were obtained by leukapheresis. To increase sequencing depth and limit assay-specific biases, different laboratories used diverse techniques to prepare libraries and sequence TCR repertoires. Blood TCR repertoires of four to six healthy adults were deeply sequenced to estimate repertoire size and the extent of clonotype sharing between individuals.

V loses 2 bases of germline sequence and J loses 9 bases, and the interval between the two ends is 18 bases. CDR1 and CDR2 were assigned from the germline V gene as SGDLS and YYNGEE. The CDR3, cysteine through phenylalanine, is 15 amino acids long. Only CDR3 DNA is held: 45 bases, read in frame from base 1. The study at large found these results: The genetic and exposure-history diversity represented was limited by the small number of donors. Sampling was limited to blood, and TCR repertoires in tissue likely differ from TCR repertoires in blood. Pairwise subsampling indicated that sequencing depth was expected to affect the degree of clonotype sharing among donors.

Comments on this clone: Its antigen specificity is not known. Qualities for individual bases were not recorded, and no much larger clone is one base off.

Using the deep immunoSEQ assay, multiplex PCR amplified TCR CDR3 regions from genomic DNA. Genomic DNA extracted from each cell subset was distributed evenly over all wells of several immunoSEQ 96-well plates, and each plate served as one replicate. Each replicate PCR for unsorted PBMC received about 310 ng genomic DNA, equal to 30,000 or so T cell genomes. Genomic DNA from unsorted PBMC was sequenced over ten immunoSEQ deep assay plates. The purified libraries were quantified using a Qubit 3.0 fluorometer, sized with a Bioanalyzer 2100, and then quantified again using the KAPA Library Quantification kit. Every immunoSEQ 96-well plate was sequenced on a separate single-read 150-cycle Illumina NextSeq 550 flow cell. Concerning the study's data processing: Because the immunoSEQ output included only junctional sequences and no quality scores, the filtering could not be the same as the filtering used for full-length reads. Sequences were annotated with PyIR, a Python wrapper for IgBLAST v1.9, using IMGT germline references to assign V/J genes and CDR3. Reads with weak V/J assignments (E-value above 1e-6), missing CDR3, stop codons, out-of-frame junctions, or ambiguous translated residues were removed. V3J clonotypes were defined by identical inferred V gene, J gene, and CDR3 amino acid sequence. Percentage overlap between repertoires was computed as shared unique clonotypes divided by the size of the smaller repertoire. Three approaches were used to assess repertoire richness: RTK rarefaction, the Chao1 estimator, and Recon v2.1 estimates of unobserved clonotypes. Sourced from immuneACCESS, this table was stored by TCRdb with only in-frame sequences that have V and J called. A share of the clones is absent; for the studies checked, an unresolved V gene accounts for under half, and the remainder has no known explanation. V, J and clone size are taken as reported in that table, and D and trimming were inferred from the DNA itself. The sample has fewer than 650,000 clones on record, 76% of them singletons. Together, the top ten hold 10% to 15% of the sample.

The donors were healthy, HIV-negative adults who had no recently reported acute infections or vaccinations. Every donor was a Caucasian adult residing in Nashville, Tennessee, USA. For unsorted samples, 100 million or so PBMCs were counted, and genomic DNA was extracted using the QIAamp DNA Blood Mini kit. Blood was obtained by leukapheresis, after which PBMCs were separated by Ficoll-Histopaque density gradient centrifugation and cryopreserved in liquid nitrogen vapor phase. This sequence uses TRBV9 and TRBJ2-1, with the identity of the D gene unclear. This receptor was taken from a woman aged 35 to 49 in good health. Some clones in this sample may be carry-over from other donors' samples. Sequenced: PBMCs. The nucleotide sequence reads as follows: TGTGCCAGCAGCGTCGACCCCACCCCTTATCGTGAGCAGTTCTTC. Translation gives CASSVDPTPYREQFF. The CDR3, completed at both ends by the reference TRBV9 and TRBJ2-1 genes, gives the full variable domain DSGVTQTPKHLITATGQRVTLRCSPRSGDLSVYWYQQSLDQGLQFLIQYYNGEERAKGNILERFSAQQFPDLHSELNLSSLELGDSALYFCASSVDPTPYREQFFGPGTRLTVL.